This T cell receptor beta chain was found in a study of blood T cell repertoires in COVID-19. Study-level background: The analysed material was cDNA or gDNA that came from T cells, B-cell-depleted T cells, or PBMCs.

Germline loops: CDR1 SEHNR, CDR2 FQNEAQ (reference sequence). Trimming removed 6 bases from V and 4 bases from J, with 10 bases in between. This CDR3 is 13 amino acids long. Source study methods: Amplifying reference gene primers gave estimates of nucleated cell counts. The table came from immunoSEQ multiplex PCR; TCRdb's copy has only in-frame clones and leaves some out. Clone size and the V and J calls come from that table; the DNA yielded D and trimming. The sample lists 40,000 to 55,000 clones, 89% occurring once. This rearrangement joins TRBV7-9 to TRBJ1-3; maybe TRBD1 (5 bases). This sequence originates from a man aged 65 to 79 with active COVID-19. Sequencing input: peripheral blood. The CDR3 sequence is CASSRTMGNTIYF. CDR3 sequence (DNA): TGTGCCAGCAGTCGGACAATGGGAAACACCATATATTTT.